This T cell receptor (beta chain) derives from a study of blood T cell repertoires in COVID-19. About the study: Some COVID-19 samples were acute and others convalescent; all came from the United States, Italy and Spain. The analysed material was cDNA or gDNA that came from T cells, B-cell-depleted T cells, or PBMCs.

In the authors' workflow: Estimated nucleated cell counts came from reference gene primer amplification. Libraries were prepared by immunoSEQ multiplex PCR; TCRdb keeps only in-frame clonotypes and omits some of them. The V and J calls and the clone size are those of that table, but D and trimming were determined from the DNA. The repertoire includes about 160,000 clones, 87% of them detected once, and around 4% sits in the top ten. V lost 4 bases to trimming and J lost 1 base, with 14 bases between them. The CDR3 has 16 residues. In germline, CDR1 is LGHNA, CDR2 YNFKEQ. This clonotype was obtained from a woman in her sixties or seventies who had recovered from COVID-19. Material: peripheral blood. The chain uses TRBV4-2 and TRBJ1-5; TRBD1 is a possible D gene (6 bases). CDR3 DNA sequence: TGTGCCAGCAGCCTACTCACAGGGACGAGCAATCAGCCCCAGCATTTT. Translated, it gives CASSLLTGTSNQPQHF.